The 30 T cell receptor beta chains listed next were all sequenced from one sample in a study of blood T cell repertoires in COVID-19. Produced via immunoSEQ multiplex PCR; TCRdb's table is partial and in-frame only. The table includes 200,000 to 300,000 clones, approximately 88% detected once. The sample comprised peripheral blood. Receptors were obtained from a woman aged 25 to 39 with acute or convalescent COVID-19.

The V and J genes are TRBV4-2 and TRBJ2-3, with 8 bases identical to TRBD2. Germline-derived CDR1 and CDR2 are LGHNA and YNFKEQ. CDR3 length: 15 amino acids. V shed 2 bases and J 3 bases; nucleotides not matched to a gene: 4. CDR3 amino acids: CASSQSQRETDTQYF. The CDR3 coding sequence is TGTGCCAGCAGCCAATCTCAGCGGGAGACAGATACGCAGTATTTT.

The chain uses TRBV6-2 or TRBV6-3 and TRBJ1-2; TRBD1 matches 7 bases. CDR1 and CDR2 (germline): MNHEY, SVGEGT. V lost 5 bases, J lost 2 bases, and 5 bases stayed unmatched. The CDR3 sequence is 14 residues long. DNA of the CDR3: TGTGCCAGCAGTAAGACAGGGCCCAACTATGGCTACACCTTC. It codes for CASSKTGPNYGYTF.

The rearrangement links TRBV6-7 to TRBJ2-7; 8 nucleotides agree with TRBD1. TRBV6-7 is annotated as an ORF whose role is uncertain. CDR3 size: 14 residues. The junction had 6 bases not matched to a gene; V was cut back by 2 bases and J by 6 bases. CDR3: CASSYKDRVGEQYF. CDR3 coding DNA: TGTGCCAGCAGTTACAAGGACAGGGTAGGCGAGCAGTACTTC.

CDR3 protein: CASSQELGTQAFF. The CDR3 coding sequence is TGTGCCAGCAGCCAAGAGTTGGGGACACAAGCTTTCTTT. J is TRBJ1-1 and V is TRBV3-1 (or the pseudogene TRBV3-2), with a tentative D call TRBD1 (6 bases). The CDR3 is made up of 13 amino acids. Germline V lookup: CDR1 LGHDT, CDR2 YNNKEL (reference sequence). V gave up 0 bases and J gave up 9 bases, with 11 bases separating them.

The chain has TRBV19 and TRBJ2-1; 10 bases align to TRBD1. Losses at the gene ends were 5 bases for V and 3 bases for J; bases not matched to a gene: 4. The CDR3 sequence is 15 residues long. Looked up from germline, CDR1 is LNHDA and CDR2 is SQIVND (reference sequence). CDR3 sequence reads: CASSLTGGIYNEQFF. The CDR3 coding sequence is TGTGCCAGTAGTCTGACAGGGGGCATCTACAATGAGCAGTTCTTC.

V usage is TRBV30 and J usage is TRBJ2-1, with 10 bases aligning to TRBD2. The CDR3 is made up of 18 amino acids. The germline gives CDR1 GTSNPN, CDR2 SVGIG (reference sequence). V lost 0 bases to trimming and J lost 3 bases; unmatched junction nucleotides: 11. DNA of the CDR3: TGTGCCTGGAGTGTTCCCGCCCAAACTAGCGGGGACTACAATGAGCAGTTCTTC. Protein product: CAWSVPAQTSGDYNEQFF.

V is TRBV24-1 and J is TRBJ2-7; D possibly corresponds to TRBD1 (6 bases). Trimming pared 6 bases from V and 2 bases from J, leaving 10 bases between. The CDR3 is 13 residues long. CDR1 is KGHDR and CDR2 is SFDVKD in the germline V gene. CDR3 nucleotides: TGTGCCACCAGTACAGGGTTTGCCTACGAGCAGTACTTC. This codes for CATSTGFAYEQYF.

CDR3 sequence reads: CASSGQYEQYF. The CDR3 DNA follows: TGTGCCAGCAGTGGTCAATACGAGCAGTACTTC. The chain has TRBV2 and TRBJ2-7; no clear D. CDR1 SNHLY and CDR2 FYNNEI come from the germline V gene. CDR3 size: 11 residues. Trimming removed 4 bases from V and 4 bases from J, with 5 bases in between.

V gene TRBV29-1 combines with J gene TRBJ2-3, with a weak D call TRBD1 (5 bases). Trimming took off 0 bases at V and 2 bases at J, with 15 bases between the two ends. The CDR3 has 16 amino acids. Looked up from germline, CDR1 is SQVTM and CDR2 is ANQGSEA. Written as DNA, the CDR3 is TGCAGCGTTGAAGAGCGACAGTCAAAACTCACAGATACGCAGTATTTT. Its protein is CSVEERQSKLTDTQYF.

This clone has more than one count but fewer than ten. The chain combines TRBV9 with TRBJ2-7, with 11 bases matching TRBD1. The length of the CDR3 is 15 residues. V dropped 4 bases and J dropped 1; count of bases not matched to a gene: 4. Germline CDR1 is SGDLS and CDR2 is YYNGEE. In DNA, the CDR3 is TGTGCCAGCAGCCGGGGACAGGGGGTATCCTACGAGCAGTACTTC. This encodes CASSRGQGVSYEQYF. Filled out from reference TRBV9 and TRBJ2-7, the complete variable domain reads DSGVTQTPKHLITATGQRVTLRCSPRSGDLSVYWYQQSLDQGLQFLIQYYNGEERAKGNILERFSAQQFPDLHSELNLSSLELGDSALYFCASSRGQGVSYEQYFGPGTRLTVT.

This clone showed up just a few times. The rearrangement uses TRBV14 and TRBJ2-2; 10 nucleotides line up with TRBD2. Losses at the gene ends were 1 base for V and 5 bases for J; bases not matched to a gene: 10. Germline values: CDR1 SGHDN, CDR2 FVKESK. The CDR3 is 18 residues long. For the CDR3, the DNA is TGTGCCAGCAGCCAAGGGACTAGCGGCCGCCTGGGAACCGGGGAGCTGTTTTTT. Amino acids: CASSQGTSGRLGTGELFF.

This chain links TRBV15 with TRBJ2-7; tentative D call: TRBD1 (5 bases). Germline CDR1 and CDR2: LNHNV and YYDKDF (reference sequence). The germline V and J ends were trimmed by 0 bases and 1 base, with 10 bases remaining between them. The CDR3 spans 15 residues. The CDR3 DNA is TGTGCCACCAGCAGAGATTCTCCAGGGTCCTACGAGCAGTACTTC. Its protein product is CATSRDSPGSYEQYF.

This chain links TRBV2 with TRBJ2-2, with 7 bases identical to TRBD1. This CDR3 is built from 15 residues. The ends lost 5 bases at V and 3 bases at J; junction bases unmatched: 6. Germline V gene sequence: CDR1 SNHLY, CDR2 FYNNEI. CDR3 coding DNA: TGTGCCAGCAGTAACGACAGGGTTCACACCGGGGAGCTGTTTTTT. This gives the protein CASSNDRVHTGELFF.

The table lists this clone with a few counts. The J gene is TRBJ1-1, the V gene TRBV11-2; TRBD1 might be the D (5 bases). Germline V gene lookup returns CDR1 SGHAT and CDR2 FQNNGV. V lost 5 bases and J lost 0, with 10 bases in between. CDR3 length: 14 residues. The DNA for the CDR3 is TGTGCCAGCAGCCGACAGAGTCTGAACACTGAAGCTTTCTTT. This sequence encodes CASSRQSLNTEAFF.

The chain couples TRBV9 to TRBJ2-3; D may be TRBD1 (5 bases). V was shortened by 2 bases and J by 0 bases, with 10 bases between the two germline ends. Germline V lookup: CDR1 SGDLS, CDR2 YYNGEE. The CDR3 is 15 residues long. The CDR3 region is CASSVRAGSTDTQYF. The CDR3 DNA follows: TGTGCCAGCAGCGTCAGGGCCGGGAGCACAGATACGCAGTATTTT.

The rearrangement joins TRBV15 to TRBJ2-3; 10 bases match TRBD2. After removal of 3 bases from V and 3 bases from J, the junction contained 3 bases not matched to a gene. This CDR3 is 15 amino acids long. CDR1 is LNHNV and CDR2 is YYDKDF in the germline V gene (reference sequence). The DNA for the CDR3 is TGTGCCACCAGCAGCCGGACTAGCGGAACAGATACGCAGTATTTT. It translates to CATSSRTSGTDTQYF.

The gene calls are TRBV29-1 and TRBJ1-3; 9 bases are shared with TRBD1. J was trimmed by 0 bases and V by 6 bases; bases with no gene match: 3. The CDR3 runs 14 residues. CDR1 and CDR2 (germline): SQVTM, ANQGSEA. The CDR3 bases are TGCAGCGTCGGGACAGGGAACTCTGGAAACACCATATATTTT. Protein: CSVGTGNSGNTIYF.

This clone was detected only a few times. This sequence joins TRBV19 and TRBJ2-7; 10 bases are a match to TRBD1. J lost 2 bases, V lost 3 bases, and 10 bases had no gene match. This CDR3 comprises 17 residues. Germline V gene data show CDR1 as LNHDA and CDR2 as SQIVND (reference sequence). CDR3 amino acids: CASSIRSGQGVPYEQYF. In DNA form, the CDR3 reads TGTGCCAGTAGTATCCGCTCCGGACAGGGGGTTCCCTACGAGCAGTACTTC.

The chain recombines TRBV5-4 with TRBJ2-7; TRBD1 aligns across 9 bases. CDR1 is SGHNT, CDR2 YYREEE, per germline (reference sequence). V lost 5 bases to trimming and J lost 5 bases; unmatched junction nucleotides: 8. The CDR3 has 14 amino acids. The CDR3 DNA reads TGTGCCAGCAGGCACCCGGGACAGGGACACGAGCAGTACTTC. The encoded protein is CASRHPGQGHEQYF.

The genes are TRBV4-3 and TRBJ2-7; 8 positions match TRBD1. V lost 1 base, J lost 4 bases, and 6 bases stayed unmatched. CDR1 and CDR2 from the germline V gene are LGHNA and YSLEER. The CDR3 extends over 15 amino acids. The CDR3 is CASSQGTGPIYEQYF. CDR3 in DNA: TGCGCCAGCAGCCAAGGGACAGGGCCAATTTACGAGCAGTACTTC.

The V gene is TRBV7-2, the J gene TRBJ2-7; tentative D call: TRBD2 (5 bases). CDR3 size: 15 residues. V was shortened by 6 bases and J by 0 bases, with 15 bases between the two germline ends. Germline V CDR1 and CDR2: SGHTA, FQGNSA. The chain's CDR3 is CASREVSVSSYEQYF. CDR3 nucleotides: TGTGCCAGCAGGGAGGTCAGCGTCAGCTCCTACGAGCAGTACTTC. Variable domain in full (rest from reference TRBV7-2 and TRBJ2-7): GAGVSQSPSNKVTEKGKDVELRCDPISGHTALYWYRQSLGQGLEFLIYFQGNSAPDKSGLPSDRFSAERTGGSVSTLTIQRTQQEDSAVYLCASREVSVSSYEQYFGPGTRLTVT.

CDR3: CSVSGQASSYEQYF. The CDR3 nucleotides read TGCAGCGTTTCCGGACAGGCTAGCTCCTACGAGCAGTACTTC. The V call is TRBV29-1, the J call TRBJ2-7; 7 positions match TRBD1. The V and J ends lost 5 bases and 0 bases, in that order; junction bases with no gene match: 7. The germline V gene encodes CDR1 SQVTM and CDR2 ANQGSEA. CDR3 length equals 14 residues.

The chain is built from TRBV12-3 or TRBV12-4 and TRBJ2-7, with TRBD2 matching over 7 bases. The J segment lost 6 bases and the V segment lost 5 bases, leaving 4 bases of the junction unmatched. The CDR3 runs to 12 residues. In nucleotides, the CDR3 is TGTGCCAGCAGTGGGGGGGGAGGCGAGCAGTACTTC. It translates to CASSGGGGEQYF.

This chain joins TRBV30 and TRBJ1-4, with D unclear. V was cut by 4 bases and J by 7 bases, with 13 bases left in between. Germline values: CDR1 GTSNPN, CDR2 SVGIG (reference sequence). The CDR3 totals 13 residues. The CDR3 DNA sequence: TGTGCCTGGACCTTGCCGGGGATTGAAAAACTGTTTTTT. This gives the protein CAWTLPGIEKLFF.

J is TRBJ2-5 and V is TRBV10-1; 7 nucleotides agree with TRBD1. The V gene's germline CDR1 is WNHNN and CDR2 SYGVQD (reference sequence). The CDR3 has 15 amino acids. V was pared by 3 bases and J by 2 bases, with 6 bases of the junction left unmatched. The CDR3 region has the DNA TGCGCCAGCAGTGACCCTCGGACAGGACAAGAGACCCAGTACTTC. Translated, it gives CASSDPRTGQETQYF.

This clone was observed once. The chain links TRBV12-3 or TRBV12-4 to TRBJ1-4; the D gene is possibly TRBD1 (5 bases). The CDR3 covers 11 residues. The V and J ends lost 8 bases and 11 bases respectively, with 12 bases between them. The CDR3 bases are TGTGCCAGCGGGGGAGGCAGGAAACTGTTTTTT. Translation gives CASGGGRKLFF.

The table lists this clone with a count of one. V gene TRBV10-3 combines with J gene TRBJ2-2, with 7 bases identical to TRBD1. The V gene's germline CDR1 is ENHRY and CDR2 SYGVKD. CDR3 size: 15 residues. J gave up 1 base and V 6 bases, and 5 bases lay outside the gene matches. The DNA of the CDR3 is TGTGCCATCAGGGGGGACAGTCAGAACACCGGGGAGCTGTTTTTT. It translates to CAIRGDSQNTGELFF.

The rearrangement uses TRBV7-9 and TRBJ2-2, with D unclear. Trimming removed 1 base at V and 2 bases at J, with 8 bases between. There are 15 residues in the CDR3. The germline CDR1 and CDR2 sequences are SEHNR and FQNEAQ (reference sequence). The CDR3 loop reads CASSLVGDNTGELFF. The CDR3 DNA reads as TGTGCCAGCAGCTTAGTCGGAGACAACACCGGGGAGCTGTTTTTT.

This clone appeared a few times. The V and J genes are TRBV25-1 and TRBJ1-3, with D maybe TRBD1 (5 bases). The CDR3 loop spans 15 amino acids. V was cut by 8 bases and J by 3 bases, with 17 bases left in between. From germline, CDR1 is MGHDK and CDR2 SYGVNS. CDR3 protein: CASGGALESGNTIYF. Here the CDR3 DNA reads TGTGCCAGCGGAGGGGCCCTTGAGAGTGGAAACACCATATATTTT.

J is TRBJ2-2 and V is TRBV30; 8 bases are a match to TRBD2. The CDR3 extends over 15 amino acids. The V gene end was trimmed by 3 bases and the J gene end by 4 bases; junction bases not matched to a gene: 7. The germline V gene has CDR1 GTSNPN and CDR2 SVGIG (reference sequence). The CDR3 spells CAWRAPGTSTGELFF. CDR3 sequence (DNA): TGTGCCTGGAGGGCTCCCGGGACTAGCACCGGGGAGCTGTTTTTT. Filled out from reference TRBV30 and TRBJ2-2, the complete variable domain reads SQTIHQWPATLVQPVGSPLSLECTVEGTSNPNLYWYRQAAGRGLQLLFYSVGIGQISSEVPQNLSASRPQDRQFILSSKKLLLSDSGFYLCAWRAPGTSTGELFFGEGSRLTVL.